What follows are 12 T cell receptor beta chains derived from one specimen sequenced in a study of blood T cell repertoires in COVID-19. Using immunoSEQ multiplex PCR, the repertoire was profiled, and TCRdb retains in-frame clones only, with some absent. The repertoire holds roughly 220,000 clones, with 80% to 90% as singletons. Material: peripheral blood. These receptors were obtained from a man between 25 and 39 years old with active or convalescent COVID-19.

The chain joins TRBV6-2 or TRBV6-3 to TRBJ1-5; 10 nucleotides agree with TRBD1. The trim removed 2 bases at V and 7 bases at J, leaving 8 bases unmatched. Germline V gene data show CDR1 as MNHEY and CDR2 as SVGEGT. The CDR3 runs to 16 residues. The CDR3 sequence: CASSYRGQGLAQPQHF. CDR3 DNA: TGTGCCAGCAGTTACCGGGGACAGGGGTTGGCCCAGCCCCAGCATTTT.

The V call is TRBV30, the J call TRBJ2-1, with D maybe TRBD2 (6 bases). Trimming cost V 0 bases and J 5 bases, with 8 bases left between them. Germline values: CDR1 GTSNPN, CDR2 SVGIG (reference sequence). The CDR3 spans 13 residues. CDR3: CAWSVRRDNEQFF. CDR3 sequence (DNA): TGTGCCTGGAGTGTAAGGAGGGACAATGAGCAGTTCTTC.

The rearrangement links TRBV4-1 to TRBJ2-7, with TRBD2 identical over 7 bases. This CDR3 is 14 amino acids long. After removal of 0 bases from V and 3 bases from J, the junction contained 2 bases not matched to a gene. Germline assignment: CDR1 MGHRA and CDR2 YSYEKL. As DNA, the CDR3 is TGCGCCAGCAGCCAAGAATCTAGCGGCTACGAGCAGTACTTC. This encodes CASSQESSGYEQYF.

This sequence joins TRBV6-5 and TRBJ1-2; D gene uncertain. CDR1 MNHEY and CDR2 SVGAGI come from the germline V gene. The CDR3 consists of 13 residues. V lost 5 bases and J lost 3, with 10 bases in between. CDR3 in DNA: TGTGCCAGCAGTACCTTGAGCTACTATGGCTACACCTTC. This gives the protein CASSTLSYYGYTF.

This clone was observed a single time. The V and J genes are TRBV3-1 (or the pseudogene TRBV3-2) and TRBJ2-7; perhaps TRBD1 as D (6 bases). This CDR3 region has 17 residues. The V end was cut by 4 bases, the J end by 0 bases, with 19 bases between. Looked up from germline, CDR1 is LGHDT and CDR2 is YNNKEL (reference sequence). The CDR3 coding sequence is TGTGCCAGCAGCCTCTTACCGGGGACAAGGAGCTCCTACGAGCAGTACTTC. Its protein is CASSLLPGTRSSYEQYF.

J is TRBJ2-3 and V is TRBV5-1, with TRBD2 matching over 13 bases. Trimming removed 4 bases from V and 4 bases from J; junction bases left unmatched: 3. The CDR3 extends over 15 amino acids. The germline V gene encodes CDR1 SGHRS and CDR2 YFSETQ. The CDR3 loop reads CASSRTSGGPDTQYF. CDR3 in DNA: TGCGCCAGCAGCCGGACTAGCGGGGGACCAGATACGCAGTATTTT. The entire variable domain, with the rest obtained from reference TRBV5-1 and TRBJ2-3, is as follows: KAGVTQTPRYLIKTRGQQVTLSCSPISGHRSVSWYQQTPGQGLQFLFEYFSETQRNKGNFPGRFSGRQFSNSRSEMNVSTLELGDSALYLCASSRTSGGPDTQYFGPGTRLTVL.

This clone was observed a handful of times. This rearrangement joins TRBV28 to TRBJ1-6, with D perhaps matching TRBD1 (5 bases). The germline gives CDR1 MDHEN, CDR2 SYDVKM. V lost 2 bases and J 10 bases, leaving 15 bases between the germline ends. This CDR3 region has 15 residues. CDR3 DNA: TGTGCCAGCAGTTTAAAGGGGTATTCGTCCTCACCCCTCCACTTT. It encodes CASSLKGYSSSPLHF.

This chain connects TRBV19 to TRBJ1-5; D may be TRBD1 (5 bases). The germline gives CDR1 LNHDA, CDR2 SQIVND (reference sequence). Between the trimmed V and J ends, which lost 7 bases and 0 bases, there was a span of 19 bases. The CDR3 runs to 17 residues. The CDR3 DNA reads TGTGCCAGTAATACAGGTACATGGACCCATAGCAATCAGCCCCAGCATTTT. Translation: CASNTGTWTHSNQPQHF.

This chain joins TRBV9 and TRBJ1-6; D uncertain. The CDR3 runs to 15 residues. Germline V gene sequence: CDR1 SGDLS, CDR2 YYNGEE. V lost 3 bases and J lost 0, with 7 bases in between. DNA for the CDR3: TGTGCCAGCAGCGCACAGAGCTCCTATAATTCACCCCTCCACTTT. Translating it yields CASSAQSSYNSPLHF.

The chain joins TRBV7-2 to TRBJ2-7, with TRBD2 as a possible D gene (6 bases). V lost 5 bases and J lost 3, with 17 bases in between. Germline V gene lookup returns CDR1 SGHTA and CDR2 FQGNSA. This CDR3 is built from 15 residues. The CDR3 sequence is CASSRRGTQNYEQYF. Here the CDR3 DNA reads TGTGCCAGCAGCCGGAGGGGTACCCAAAACTACGAGCAGTACTTC.

Concerning this clone itself: Other nucleotide sequences in the sample specify the same CDR3. V and J are TRBV18 and TRBJ2-7; possibly TRBD1 for D (5 bases). Between the trimmed V and J ends, which lost 2 bases and 3 bases, there was a span of 8 bases. The germline CDR1 and CDR2 sequences are KGHSH and LQKENI. The CDR3 is 13 residues long. In nucleotides, the CDR3 is TGTGCCAGCTCACCAGTAGGGGACTACGAGCAGTACTTC. This gives the protein CASSPVGDYEQYF. Supplemented by reference TRBV18 and TRBJ2-7, the full variable domain reads NAGVMQNPRHLVRRRGQEARLRCSPMKGHSHVYWYRQLPEEGLKFMVYLQKENIIDESGMPKERFSAEFPKEGPSILRIQQVVRGDSAAYFCASSPVGDYEQYFGPGTRLTVT.

The J gene is TRBJ1-4, the V gene TRBV5-5; 7 positions agree with TRBD1. This CDR3 spans 14 amino acids. Germline V CDR1 and CDR2: SGHKS, YYEKEE (reference sequence). The ends lost 7 bases at V and 5 bases at J; junction bases unmatched: 8. In DNA, the CDR3 is TGTGCCAGCGGCCGGGACAGCCAAAATGAAAAACTGTTTTTT. This encodes CASGRDSQNEKLFF. The full variable domain, completed using reference TRBV5-5 and TRBJ1-4, is DAGVTQSPTHLIKTRGQQVTLRCSPISGHKSVSWYQQVLGQGPQFIFQYYEKEERGRGNFPDRFSARQFPNYSSELNVNALLLGDSALYLCASGRDSQNEKLFFGSGTQLSVL.